This T cell receptor (beta chain) was captured in a study of blood T cell repertoires in COVID-19. On the study more broadly: Samples came from the United States, Italy and Spain, spanning acute and convalescent COVID-19. From T cells, B-cell-depleted T cells, or PBMCs came the material, which was cDNA or gDNA.

As originally analysed: How many nucleated cells were present was estimated from reference gene primer amplification. Clones were read by immunoSEQ multiplex PCR, and TCRdb kept only the in-frame ones, dropping some. That table gives V, J and clone size, and the DNA gave D and trimming. The data hold some 76,000 clones, with 70% to 90% observed a single time. Germline V CDR1 and CDR2: SGHVS, FQNEAQ. CDR3 length equals 13 residues. The V and J ends lost 2 bases and 3 bases respectively, with 7 bases between them. The chain links TRBV7-8 to TRBJ2-5; perhaps TRBD1 as D (5 bases). The sample taken for sequencing was peripheral blood. This receptor was taken from a man older than 75 in a cohort sampled during active COVID-19. The CDR3 region is CASSLSREETQYF. CDR3 coding DNA: TGTGCCAGCAGCTTAAGCAGGGAAGAGACCCAGTACTTC.